Here is one TCR beta chain with its context. These data originate in a study of blood T cell repertoires in COVID-19. For the study at large: Italy, Spain and the United States were the sources of the convalescent and acute COVID-19 samples. Sample material is recorded as cDNA or gDNA derived from T cells, B-cell-depleted T cells, or PBMCs.

Source study methods: Nucleated cell number was recorded as an estimate derived from reference gene primer amplification. Profiling relied on immunoSEQ multiplex PCR, and the TCRdb table lists in-frame clones only, not all of them. V and J calls plus clone size are reproduced from that table; the DNA served to infer D and trimming. Here the sample spans roughly 140,000 clones, over 75% being singletons. V was shortened by 7 bases and J by 5 bases, with 11 bases between the two germline ends. There are 12 residues in the CDR3. This receptor was identified in a man aged 50-59 years with acute or convalescent COVID-19. The chain is built from TRBV12-3 or TRBV12-4 and TRBJ1-2; D call uncertain. Sequencing input: peripheral blood. The CDR3 spells CASTFGLYGYTF. Written as DNA, the CDR3 is TGTGCCAGCACCTTCGGACTATATGGCTACACCTTC.